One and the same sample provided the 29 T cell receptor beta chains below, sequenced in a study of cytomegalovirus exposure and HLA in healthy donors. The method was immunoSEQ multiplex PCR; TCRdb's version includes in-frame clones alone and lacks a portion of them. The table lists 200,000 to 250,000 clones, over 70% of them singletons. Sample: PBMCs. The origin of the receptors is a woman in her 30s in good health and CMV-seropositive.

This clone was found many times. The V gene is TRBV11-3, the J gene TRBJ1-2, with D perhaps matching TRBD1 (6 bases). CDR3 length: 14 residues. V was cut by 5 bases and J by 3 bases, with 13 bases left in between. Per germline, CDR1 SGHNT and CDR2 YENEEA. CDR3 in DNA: TGTGCCAGCAGCGGAGAGGGGGGCGACTATGGCTACACCTTC. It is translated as CASSGEGGDYGYTF.

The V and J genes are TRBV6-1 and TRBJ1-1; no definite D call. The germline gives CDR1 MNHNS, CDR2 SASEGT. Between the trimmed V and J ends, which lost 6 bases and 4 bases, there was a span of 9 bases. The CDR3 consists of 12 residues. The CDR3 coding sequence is TGTGCCAGCAGAGATCCTGTCACTGAAGCTTTCTTT. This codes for CASRDPVTEAFF.

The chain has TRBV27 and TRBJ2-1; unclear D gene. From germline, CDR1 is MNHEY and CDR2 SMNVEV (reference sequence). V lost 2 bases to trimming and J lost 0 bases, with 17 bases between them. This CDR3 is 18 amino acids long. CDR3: CASSLGPATYTSYNEQFF. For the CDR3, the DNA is TGTGCCAGCAGTTTAGGGCCAGCCACCTACACCTCCTACAATGAGCAGTTCTTC.

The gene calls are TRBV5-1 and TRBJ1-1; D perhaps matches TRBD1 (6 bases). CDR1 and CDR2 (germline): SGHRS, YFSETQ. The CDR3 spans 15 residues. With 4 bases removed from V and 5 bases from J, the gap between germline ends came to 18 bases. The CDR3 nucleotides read TGCGCCAGCAGCCCTACAGGGCCGGGAGTTACTGAAGCTTTCTTT. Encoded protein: CASSPTGPGVTEAFF.

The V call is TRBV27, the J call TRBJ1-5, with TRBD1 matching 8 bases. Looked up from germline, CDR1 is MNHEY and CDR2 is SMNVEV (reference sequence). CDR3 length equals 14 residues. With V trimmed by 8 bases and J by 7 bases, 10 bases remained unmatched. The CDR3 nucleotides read TGTGCCAGCGGAACCCCGACAGGGGCACAGCCCCAGCATTTT. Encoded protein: CASGTPTGAQPQHF.

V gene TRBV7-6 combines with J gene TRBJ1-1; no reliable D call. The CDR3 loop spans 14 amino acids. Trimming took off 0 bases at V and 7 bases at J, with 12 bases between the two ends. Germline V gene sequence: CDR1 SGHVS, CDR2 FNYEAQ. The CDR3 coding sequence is TGTGCCAGCAGCTTAGCTGGCCCGAGCCGTGAAGCTTTCTTT. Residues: CASSLAGPSREAFF. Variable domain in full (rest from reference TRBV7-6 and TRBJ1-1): GAGVSQSPRYKVTKRGQDVALRCDPISGHVSLYWYRQALGQGPEFLTYFNYEAQQDKSGLPNDRFSAERPEGSISTLTIQRTEQRDSAMYRCASSLAGPSREAFFGQGTRLTVV.

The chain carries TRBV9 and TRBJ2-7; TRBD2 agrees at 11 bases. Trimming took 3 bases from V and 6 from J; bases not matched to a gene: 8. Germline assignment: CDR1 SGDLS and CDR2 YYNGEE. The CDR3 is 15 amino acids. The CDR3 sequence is CASSAGGTSGSEQYF. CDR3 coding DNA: TGTGCCAGCAGCGCCGGTGGGACTAGCGGTAGCGAGCAGTACTTC. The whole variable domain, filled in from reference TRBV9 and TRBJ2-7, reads DSGVTQTPKHLITATGQRVTLRCSPRSGDLSVYWYQQSLDQGLQFLIQYYNGEERAKGNILERFSAQQFPDLHSELNLSSLELGDSALYFCASSAGGTSGSEQYFGPGTRLTVT.

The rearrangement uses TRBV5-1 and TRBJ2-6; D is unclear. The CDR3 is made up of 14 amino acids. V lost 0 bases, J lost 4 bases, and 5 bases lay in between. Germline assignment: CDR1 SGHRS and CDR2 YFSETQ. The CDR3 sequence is CASSLARGANVLTF. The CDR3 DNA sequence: TGCGCCAGCAGCTTGGCGAGGGGGGCCAACGTCCTGACTTTC.

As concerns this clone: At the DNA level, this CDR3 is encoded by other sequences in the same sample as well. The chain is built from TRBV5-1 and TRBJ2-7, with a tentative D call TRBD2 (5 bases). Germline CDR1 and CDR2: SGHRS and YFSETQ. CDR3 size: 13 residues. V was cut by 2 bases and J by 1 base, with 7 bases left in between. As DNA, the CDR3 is TGCGCCAGCAGCTTCTCGGGGTCCTACGAGCAGTACTTC. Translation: CASSFSGSYEQYF. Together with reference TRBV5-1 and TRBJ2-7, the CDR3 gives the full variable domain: KAGVTQTPRYLIKTRGQQVTLSCSPISGHRSVSWYQQTPGQGLQFLFEYFSETQRNKGNFPGRFSGRQFSNSRSEMNVSTLELGDSALYLCASSFSGSYEQYFGPGTRLTVT.

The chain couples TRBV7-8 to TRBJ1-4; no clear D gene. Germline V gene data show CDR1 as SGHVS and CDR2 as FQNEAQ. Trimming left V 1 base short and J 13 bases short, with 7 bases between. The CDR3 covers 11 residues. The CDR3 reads CASSLGEGLFF. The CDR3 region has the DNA TGTGCCAGCAGCTTAGGGGAGGGACTGTTTTTT.

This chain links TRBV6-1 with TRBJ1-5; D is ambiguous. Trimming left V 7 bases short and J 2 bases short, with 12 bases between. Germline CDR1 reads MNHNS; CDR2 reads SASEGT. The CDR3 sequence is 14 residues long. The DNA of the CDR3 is TGTGCCAGCACCCCCTATGGGGGCAATCAGCCCCAGCATTTT. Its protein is CASTPYGGNQPQHF.

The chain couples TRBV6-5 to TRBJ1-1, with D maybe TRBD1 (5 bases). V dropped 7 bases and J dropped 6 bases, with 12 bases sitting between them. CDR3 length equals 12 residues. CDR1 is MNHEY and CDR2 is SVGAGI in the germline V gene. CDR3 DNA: TGTGCCAGCATGTATAGAGGGGCTGAAGCTTTCTTT. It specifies CASMYRGAEAFF.

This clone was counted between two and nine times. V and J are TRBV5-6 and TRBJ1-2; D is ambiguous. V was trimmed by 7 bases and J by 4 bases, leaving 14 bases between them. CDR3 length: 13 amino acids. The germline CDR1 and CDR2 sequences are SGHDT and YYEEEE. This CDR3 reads CASGDGSFYGYTF. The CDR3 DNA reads TGTGCCAGCGGGGATGGCAGCTTCTATGGCTACACCTTC. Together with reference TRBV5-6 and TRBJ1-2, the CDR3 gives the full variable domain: DAGVTQSPTHLIKTRGQQVTLRCSPKSGHDTVSWYQQALGQGPQFIFQYYEEEERQRGNFPDRFSGHQFPNYSSELNVNALLLGDSALYLCASGDGSFYGYTFGSGTRLTVV.

Written as DNA, the CDR3 is TGTGCCTGGAGTGTAGGACTCTACCCACGAAAGAGCACAGATACGCAGTATTTT. Amino acids: CAWSVGLYPRKSTDTQYF. The V and J genes are TRBV30 and TRBJ2-3; weak D call: TRBD2 (5 bases). Trimming left V 0 bases short and J 0 bases short, with 19 bases between. Germline loops: CDR1 GTSNPN, CDR2 SVGIG (reference sequence). The length of the CDR3 is 18 residues. The entire variable domain, with the rest obtained from reference TRBV30 and TRBJ2-3, is as follows: SQTIHQWPATLVQPVGSPLSLECTVEGTSNPNLYWYRQAAGRGLQLLFYSVGIGQISSEVPQNLSASRPQDRQFILSSKKLLLSDSGFYLCAWSVGLYPRKSTDTQYFGPGTRLTVL.

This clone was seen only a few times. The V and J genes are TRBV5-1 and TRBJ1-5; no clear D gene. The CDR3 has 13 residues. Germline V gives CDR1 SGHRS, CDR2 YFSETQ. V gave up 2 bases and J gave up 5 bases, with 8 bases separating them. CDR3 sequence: CASSLIGDQPQHF. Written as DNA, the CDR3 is TGCGCCAGCAGCTTAATTGGGGATCAGCCCCAGCATTTT.

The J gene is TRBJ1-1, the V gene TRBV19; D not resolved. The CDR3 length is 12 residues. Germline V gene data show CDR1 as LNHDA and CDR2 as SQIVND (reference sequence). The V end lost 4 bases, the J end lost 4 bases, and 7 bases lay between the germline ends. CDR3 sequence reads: CASSNGFTEAFF. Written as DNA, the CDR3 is TGTGCCAGTAGTAACGGGTTCACTGAAGCTTTCTTT.

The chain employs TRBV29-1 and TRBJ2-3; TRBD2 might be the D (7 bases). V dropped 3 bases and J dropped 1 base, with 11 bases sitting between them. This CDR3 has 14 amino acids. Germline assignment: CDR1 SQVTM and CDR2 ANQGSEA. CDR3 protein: CSVEGGRGTDTQYF. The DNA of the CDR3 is TGCAGCGTTGAGGGGGGGCGCGGCACAGATACGCAGTATTTT.

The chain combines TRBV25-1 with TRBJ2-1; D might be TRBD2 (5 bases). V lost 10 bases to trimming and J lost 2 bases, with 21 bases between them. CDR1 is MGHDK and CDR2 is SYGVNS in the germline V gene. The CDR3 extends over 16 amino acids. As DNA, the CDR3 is TGTGCCACCTCCCGGGTGGAGCGGTCAACCTACAATGAGCAGTTCTTC. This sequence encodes CATSRVERSTYNEQFF. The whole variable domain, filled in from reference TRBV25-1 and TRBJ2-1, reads EADIYQTPRYLVIGTGKKITLECSQTMGHDKMYWYQQDPGMELHLIHYSYGVNSTEKGDLSSESTVSRIRTEHFPLTLESARPSHTSQYLCATSRVERSTYNEQFFGPGTRLTVL.

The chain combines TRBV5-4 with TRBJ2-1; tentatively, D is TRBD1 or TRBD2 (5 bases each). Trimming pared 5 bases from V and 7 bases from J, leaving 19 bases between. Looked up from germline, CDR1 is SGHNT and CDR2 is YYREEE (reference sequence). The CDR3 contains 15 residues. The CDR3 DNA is TGTGCCAGCAGAGGAGGACAATTGCTCGTGAATGAGCAGTTCTTC. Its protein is CASRGGQLLVNEQFF.

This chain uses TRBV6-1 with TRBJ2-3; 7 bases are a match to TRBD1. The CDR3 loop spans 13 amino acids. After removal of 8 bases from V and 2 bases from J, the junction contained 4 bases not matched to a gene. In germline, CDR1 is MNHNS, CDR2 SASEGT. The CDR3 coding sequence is TGTGCCAGCGAAACAGGGGACACAGATACGCAGTATTTT. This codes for CASETGDTDTQYF.

For the CDR3, the DNA is TGTGCCAGCAGCTTTTTCAGCTACGAGCAGTACTTC. Its translation is CASSFFSYEQYF. V is TRBV7-2 and J is TRBJ2-7; D remains ambiguous. There are 12 residues in the CDR3. Germline CDR1 reads SGHTA; CDR2 reads FQGNSA. Trimming took off 3 bases at V and 3 bases at J, with 6 bases between the two ends.

This CDR3 is CASSLEGQITEAFF. The DNA of the CDR3 is TGTGCCAGCAGCTTAGAGGGGCAGATCACTGAAGCTTTCTTT. J is TRBJ1-1 and V is TRBV11-2; tentatively, D is TRBD1 (5 bases). The CDR3 spans 14 residues. V was clipped by 0 bases and J by 4 bases, with 9 bases between them. Germline assignment: CDR1 SGHAT and CDR2 FQNNGV. The full variable domain, rest sourced from reference TRBV11-2 and TRBJ1-1, is EAGVAQSPRYKIIEKRQSVAFWCNPISGHATLYWYQQILGQGPKLLIQFQNNGVVDDSQLPKDRFSAERLKGVDSTLKIQPAKLEDSAVYLCASSLEGQITEAFFGQGTRLTVV.

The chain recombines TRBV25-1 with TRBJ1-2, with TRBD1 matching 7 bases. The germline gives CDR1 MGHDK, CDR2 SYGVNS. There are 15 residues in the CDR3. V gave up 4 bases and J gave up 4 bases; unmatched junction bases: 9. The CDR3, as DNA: TGTGCCAGCAGTGGTCCCGGGACAGACTTCTATGGCTACACCTTC. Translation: CASSGPGTDFYGYTF.

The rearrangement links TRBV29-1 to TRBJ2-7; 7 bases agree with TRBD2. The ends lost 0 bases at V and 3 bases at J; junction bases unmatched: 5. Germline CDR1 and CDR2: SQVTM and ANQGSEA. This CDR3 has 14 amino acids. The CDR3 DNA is TGCAGCGTTGAAGAGGGAGGGTGGAACTACGAGCAGTACTTC. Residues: CSVEEGGWNYEQYF.

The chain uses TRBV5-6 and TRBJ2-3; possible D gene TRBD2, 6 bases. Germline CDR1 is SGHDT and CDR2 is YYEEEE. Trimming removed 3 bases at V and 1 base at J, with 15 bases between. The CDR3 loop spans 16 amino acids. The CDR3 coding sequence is TGTGCCAGCAGCTCGGGACTTCCTCTTGGCACAGATACGCAGTATTTT. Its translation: CASSSGLPLGTDTQYF.

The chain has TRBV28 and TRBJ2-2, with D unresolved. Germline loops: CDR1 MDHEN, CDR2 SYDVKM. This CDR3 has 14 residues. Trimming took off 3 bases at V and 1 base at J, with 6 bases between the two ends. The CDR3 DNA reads TGTGCCAGCAGTTTCTCACAGAACACCGGGGAGCTGTTTTTT. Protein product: CASSFSQNTGELFF.

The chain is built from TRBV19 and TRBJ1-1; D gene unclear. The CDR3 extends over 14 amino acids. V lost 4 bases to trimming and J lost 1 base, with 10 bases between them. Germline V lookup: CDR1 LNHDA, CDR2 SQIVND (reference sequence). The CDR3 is CASSNSGKNTEAFF. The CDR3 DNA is TGTGCCAGTAGTAACAGTGGGAAGAACACTGAAGCTTTCTTT.

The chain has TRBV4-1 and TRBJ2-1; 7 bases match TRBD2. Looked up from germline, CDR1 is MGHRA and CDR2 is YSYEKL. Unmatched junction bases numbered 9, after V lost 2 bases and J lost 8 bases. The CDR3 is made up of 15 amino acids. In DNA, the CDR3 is TGCGCCAGCAGCCAACCCGGGACTATAAAGTATGAGCAGTTCTTC. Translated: CASSQPGTIKYEQFF.

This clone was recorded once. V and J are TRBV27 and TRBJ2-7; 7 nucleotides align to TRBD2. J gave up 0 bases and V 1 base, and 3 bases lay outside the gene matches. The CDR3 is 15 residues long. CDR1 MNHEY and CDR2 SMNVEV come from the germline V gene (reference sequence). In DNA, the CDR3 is TGTGCCAGCAGTTTATTCCGGACTAGCTCCTACGAGCAGTACTTC. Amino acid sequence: CASSLFRTSSYEQYF.